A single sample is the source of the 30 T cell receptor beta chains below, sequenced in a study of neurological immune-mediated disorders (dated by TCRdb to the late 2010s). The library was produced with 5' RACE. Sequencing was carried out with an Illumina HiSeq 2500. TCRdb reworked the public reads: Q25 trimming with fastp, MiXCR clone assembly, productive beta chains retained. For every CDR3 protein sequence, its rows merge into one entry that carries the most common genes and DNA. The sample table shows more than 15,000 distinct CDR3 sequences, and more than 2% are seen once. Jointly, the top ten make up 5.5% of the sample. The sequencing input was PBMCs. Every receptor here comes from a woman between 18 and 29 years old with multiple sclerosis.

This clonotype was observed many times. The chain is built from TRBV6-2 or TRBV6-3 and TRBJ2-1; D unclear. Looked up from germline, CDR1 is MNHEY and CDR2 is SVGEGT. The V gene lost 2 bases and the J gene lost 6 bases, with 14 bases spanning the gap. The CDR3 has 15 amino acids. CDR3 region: CASSYLGAQSNEQFF. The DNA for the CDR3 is TGTGCCAGCAGTTACCTCGGAGCACAGTCCAATGAGCAGTTCTTC.

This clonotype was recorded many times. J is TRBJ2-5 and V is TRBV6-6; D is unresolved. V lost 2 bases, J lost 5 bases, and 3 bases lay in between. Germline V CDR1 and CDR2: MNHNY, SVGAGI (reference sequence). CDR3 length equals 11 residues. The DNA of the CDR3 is TGTGCCAGCAGTTACGTGGAGACCCAGTACTTC. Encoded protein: CASSYVETQYF.

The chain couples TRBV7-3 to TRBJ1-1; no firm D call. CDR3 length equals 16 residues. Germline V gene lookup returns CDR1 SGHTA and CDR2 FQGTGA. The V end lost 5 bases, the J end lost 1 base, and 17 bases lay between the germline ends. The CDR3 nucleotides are TGTGCCAGCAGCCCGGACGCCTTTACGAGGAACACTGAAGCTTTCTTT. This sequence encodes CASSPDAFTRNTEAFF.

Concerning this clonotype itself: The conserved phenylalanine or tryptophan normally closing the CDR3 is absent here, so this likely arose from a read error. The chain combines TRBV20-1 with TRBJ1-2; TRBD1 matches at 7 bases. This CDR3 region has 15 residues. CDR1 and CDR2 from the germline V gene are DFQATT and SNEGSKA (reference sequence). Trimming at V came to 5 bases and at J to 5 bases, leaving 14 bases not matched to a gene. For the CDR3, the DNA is TGCAGTGCTTTACGGGACAGCGGGCGCCTATATGGCTACACCTAC. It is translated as CSALRDSGRLYGYTY.

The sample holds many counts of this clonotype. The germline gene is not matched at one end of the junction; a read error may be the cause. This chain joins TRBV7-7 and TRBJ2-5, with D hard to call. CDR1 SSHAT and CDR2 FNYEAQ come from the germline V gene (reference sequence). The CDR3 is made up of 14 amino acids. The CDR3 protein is CASSLDQVGETQYF. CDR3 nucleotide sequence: TGTGCTAGCAGCTTAGATCAGGTCGGGGAGACCCAGTACTTC.

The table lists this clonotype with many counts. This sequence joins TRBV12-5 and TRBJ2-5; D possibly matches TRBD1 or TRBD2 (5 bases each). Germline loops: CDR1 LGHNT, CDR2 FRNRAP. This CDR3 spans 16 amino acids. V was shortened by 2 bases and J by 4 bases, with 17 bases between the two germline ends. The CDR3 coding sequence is TGTGCTAGTGGTTTGTCCGGGACGTTTGACGTAGAGACCCAGTACTTC. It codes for CASGLSGTFDVETQYF.

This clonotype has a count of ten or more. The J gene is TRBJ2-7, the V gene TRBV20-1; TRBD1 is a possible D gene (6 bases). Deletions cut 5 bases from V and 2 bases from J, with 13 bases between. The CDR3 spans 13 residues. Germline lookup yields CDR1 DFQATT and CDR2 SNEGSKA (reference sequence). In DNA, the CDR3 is TGCAGTGCTCCCACCACAGGGCCCTACGAGCAGTACTTC. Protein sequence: CSAPTTGPYEQYF.

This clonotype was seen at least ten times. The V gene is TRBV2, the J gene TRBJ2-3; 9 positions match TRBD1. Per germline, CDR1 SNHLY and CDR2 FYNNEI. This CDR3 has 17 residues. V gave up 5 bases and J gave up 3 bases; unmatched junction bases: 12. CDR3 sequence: CASSRSWGQGGTDTQYF. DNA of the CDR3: TGTGCCAGCAGTCGCTCTTGGGGACAGGGTGGGACAGATACGCAGTATTTT.

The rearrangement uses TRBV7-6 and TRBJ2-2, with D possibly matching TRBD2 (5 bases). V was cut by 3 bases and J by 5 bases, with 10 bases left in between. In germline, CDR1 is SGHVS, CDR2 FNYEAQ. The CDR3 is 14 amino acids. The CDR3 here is CASSFPGFTGELFF. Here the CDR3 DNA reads TGTGCCAGCAGCTTCCCGGGGTTTACCGGGGAGCTGTTTTTT.

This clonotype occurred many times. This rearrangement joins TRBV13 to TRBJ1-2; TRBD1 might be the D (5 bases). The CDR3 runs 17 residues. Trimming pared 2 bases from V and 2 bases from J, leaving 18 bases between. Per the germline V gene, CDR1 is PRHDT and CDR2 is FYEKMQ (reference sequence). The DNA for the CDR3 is TGTGCCAGCAGCTTACTTGCGTCGGGGGAAACAAACTATGGCTACACCTTC. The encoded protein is CASSLLASGETNYGYTF.

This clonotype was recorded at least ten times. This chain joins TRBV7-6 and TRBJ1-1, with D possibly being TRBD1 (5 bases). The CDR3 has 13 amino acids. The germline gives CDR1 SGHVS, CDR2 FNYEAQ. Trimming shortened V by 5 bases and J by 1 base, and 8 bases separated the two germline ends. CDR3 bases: TGTGCCAGCAGCGCACAGGAGAACACTGAAGCTTTCTTT. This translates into CASSAQENTEAFF.

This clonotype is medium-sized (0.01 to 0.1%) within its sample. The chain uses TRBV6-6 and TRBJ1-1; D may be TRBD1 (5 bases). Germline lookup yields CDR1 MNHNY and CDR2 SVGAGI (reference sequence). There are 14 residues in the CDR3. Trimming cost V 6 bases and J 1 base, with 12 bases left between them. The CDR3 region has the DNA TGTGCCAGCAGGACAGTGGGGGAGAACACTGAAGCTTTCTTT. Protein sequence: CASRTVGENTEAFF.

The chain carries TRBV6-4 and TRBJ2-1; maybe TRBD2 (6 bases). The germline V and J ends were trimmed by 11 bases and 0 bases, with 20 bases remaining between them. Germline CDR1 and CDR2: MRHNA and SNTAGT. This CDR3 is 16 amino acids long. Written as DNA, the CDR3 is TGTGCCGCCCGGAGGGCGGAACCGAGCTCCTACAATGAGCAGTTCTTC. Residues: CAARRAEPSSYNEQFF.

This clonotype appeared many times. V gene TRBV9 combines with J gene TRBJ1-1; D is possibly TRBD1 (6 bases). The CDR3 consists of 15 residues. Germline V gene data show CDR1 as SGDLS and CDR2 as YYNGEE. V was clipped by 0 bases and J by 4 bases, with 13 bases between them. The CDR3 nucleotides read TGTGCCAGCAGCGTAGCGCAGGGGATGGGCACTGAAGCTTTCTTT. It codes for CASSVAQGMGTEAFF.

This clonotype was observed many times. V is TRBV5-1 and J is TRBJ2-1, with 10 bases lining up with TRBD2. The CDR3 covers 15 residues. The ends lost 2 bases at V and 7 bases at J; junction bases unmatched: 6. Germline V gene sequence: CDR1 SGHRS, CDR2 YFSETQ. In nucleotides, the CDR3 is TGCGCCAGCAGCTTAAGCGGGAGGGCCGATAATGAGCAGTTCTTC. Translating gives CASSLSGRADNEQFF.

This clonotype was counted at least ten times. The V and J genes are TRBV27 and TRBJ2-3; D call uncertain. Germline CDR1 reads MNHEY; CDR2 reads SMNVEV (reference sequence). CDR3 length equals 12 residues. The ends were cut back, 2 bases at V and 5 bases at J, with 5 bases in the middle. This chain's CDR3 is CASSLLGDTQYF. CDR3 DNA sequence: TGTGCCAGCAGTTTACTGGGAGATACGCAGTATTTT.

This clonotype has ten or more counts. CDR3 DNA sequence: TGTGCCATCACCCCAGGGCGGGGGACAAACAATGAGCAGTTCTTC. Translating gives CAITPGRGTNNEQFF. The chain combines TRBV10-3 with TRBJ2-1; D perhaps matches TRBD2 (7 bases). This CDR3 is built from 15 residues. V gave up 7 bases and J gave up 5 bases, with 18 bases separating them. Per germline, CDR1 ENHRY and CDR2 SYGVKD.

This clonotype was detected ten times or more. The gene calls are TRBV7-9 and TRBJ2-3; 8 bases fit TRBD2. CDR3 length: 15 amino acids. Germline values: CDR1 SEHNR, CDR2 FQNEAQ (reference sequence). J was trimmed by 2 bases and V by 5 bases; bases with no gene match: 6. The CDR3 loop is CASSTSGAYTDTQYF. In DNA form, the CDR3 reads TGTGCCAGCAGCACTAGCGGCGCTTACACAGATACGCAGTATTTT.

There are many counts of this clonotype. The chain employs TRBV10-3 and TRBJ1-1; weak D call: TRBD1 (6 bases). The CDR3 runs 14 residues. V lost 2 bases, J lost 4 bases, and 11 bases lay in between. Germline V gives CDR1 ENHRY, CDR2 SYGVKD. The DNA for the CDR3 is TGTGCCATCAGTGAGGGTACAGGGCGCACTGAAGCTTTCTTT. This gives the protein CAISEGTGRTEAFF.

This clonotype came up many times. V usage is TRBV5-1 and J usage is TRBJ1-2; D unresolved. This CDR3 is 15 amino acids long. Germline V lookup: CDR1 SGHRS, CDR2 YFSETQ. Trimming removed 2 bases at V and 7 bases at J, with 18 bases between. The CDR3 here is CASSLSTDHKSGYTF. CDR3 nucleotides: TGCGCCAGCAGCTTATCCACGGACCATAAGAGTGGCTACACCTTC.

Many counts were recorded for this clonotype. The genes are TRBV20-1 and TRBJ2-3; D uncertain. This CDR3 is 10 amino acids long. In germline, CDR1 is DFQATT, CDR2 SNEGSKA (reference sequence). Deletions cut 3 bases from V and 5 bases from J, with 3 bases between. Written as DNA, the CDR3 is TGCAGTGCTAGCCGAGATACGCAGTATTTT. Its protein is CSASRDTQYF.

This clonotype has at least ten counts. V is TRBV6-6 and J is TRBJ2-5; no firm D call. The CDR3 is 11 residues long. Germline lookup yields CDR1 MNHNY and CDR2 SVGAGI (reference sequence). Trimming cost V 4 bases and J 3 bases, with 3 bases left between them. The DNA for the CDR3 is TGTGCCAGCAGTTCAAAAGAGACCCAGTACTTC. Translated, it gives CASSSKETQYF.

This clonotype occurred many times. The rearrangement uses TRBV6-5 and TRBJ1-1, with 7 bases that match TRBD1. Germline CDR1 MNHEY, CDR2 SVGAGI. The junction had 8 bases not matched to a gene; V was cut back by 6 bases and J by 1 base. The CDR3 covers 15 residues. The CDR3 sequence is CASSRPWTGNTEAFF. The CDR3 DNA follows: TGTGCCAGCAGCCGACCTTGGACAGGGAACACTGAAGCTTTCTTT.

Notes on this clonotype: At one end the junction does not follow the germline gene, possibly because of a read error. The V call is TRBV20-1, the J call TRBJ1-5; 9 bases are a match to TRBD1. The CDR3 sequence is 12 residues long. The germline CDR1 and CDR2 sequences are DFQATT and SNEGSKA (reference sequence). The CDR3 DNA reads TGCAGTGCGGGACAGGGAGGTCAGCCCCAGAATTTT. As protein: CSAGQGGQPQNF.

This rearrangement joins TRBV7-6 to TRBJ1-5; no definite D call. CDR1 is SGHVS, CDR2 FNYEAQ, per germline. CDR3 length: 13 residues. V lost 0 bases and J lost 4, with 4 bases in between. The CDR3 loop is CASSLALNQPQHF. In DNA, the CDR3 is TGTGCCAGCAGCTTAGCATTGAATCAGCCCCAGCATTTT. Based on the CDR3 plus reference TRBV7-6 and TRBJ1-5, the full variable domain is GAGVSQSPRYKVTKRGQDVALRCDPISGHVSLYWYRQALGQGPEFLTYFNYEAQQDKSGLPNDRFSAERPEGSISTLTIQRTEQRDSAMYRCASSLALNQPQHFGDGTRLSIL.

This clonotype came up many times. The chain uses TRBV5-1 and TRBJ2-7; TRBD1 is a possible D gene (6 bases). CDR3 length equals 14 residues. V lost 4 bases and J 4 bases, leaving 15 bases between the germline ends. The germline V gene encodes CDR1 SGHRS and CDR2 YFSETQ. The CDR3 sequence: CASSLRDTGYEQYF. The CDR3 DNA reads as TGCGCCAGCAGCCTCCGGGACACCGGATACGAGCAGTACTTC.

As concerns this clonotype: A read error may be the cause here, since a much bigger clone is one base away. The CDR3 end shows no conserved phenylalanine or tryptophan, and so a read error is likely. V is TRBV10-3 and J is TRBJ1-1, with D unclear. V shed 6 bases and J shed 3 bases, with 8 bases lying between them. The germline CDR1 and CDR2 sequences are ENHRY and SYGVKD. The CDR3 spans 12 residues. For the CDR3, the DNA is TGTGCCATCAGGCAGCGTGACACTGAAGCTTTCTGT. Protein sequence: CAIRQRDTEAFC.

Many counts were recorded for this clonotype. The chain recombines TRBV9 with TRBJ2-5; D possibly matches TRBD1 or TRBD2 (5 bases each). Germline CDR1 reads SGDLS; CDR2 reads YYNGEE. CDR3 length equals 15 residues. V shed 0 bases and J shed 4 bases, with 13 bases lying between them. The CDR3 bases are TGTGCCAGCAGCGTAGCCCAGGGACCCATAGAGACCCAGTACTTC. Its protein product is CASSVAQGPIETQYF.

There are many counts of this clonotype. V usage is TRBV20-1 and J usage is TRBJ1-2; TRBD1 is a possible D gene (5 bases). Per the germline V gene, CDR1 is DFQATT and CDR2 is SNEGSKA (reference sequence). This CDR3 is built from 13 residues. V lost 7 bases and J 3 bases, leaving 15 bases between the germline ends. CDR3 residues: CSGEGIGDYGYTF. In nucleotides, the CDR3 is TGCAGTGGGGAGGGGATCGGTGACTATGGCTACACCTTC.

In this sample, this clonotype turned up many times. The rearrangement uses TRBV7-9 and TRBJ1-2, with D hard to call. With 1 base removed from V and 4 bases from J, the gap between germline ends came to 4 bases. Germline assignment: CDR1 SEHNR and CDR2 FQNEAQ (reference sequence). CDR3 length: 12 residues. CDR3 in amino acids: CASSLVGYGYTF. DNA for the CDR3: TGTGCCAGCAGCTTAGTAGGCTATGGCTACACCTTC.